The rows below give T cell receptor beta chains drawn from one sample of a study of control samples from healthy donors and cancer patients. The assay was immunoSEQ multiplex PCR, and TCRdb's table has in-frame clones only and misses some. This sample has 90,000 to 100,000 clones, with over 60% found just once. Sequenced material: blood. The receptors come from a woman aged 25-40 years in good health. Each CDR3 is given with its conserved first and last residue. The D gene is left open where the match is weak. Some rows have no size entry. The others give once, few or many, or a class for an expanded clone.

V	size	D	J	DNA	CDR3
TRBV7-8	NA	TRBD1	TRBJ1-3	TGTGCCAGCAGCCAGGACAGGGGAAACACCATATATTTT	CASSQDRGNTIYF
TRBV4-3	once	NA	TRBJ2-4	TGCGCCAGCAGCCAAGGCGGGACTGAAAGCATTCAGTACTTC	CASSQGGTESIQYF
TRBV5-1	NA	NA	TRBJ1-2	TGCGCCAGCAGCTTGGATGCGACAGTCTATGGCTACACCTTC	CASSLDATVYGYTF
TRBV5-1	NA	NA	TRBJ2-5	TGCGCCAGCAGCTTGGCCGGCGTCTACCAAGAGACCCAGTACTTC	CASSLAGVYQETQYF
TRBV3-1/TRBV3-2	NA	NA	TRBJ2-7	TGTGCCAGCAGCCAAGTGAGAAGCTCCTACGAGCAGTACTTC	CASSQVRSSYEQYF
TRBV30	few	NA	TRBJ1-1	TGTGCCTGGAGTGTCGGTGGAGAAGCTTTCTTT	CAWSVGGEAFF
TRBV11-2	NA	NA	TRBJ2-5	TGTGCCAGCAGCTTAGCTACAGAGCAAGAGACCCAGTACTTC	CASSLATEQETQYF
TRBV15	NA	TRBD1	TRBJ2-7	TGTGCCACCAGCAGACTTGACAGGGGTTCCAGTGAGCAGTACTTC	CATSRLDRGSSEQYF
TRBV10-3	NA	NA	TRBJ1-6	TGTGCCACCCAGGGAAATGGCTCACCCCTCCACTTT	CATQGNGSPLHF
TRBV7-2	NA	NA	TRBJ1-2	TGTGCCAGCAGCTTAGCAGGGAGCGATGGCTACACCTTC	CASSLAGSDGYTF
TRBV6-5	NA	TRBD1	TRBJ2-3	TGTGCCAGCAGTTACTCGGGACAGAGCACAGATACGCAGTATTTT	CASSYSGQSTDTQYF
TRBV7-9	NA	NA	TRBJ2-2	TGTGCCAGCAGCATAAAGGACACCGGGGAGCTGTTTTTT	CASSIKDTGELFF
TRBV6-5	NA	NA	TRBJ1-5	TGTGCCAGCAGGATGGGGTTAGGGGATCAGCCCCAGCATTTT	CASRMGLGDQPQHF
TRBV5-4	NA	NA	TRBJ1-2	TGTGCCAGCAGTTCTATTGACAGCTATGGCTACACCTTC	CASSSIDSYGYTF
TRBV12-3/TRBV12-4	NA	NA	TRBJ2-5	TGTGCCAGCAGTTTCGGCATACAAGAGACCCAGTACTTC	CASSFGIQETQYF
TRBV6-6	NA	TRBD2	TRBJ2-3	TGTGCCAGCAGTGCGGGACTAGGCTCCACAGATACGCAGTATTTT	CASSAGLGSTDTQYF
TRBV25-1	NA	TRBD1	TRBJ1-2	TGTGCCAGCAGTGTGGCAGGGGGAAAGAAAAGGTATGGCTACACCTTC	CASSVAGGKKRYGYTF
TRBV9	NA	NA	TRBJ2-1	TGTGCCAGCAGCGTAGGACTTTCCAATGAGCAGTTCTTC	CASSVGLSNEQFF
TRBV18	NA	NA	TRBJ2-6	TGTGCCAGCTCAACAGGGTCAGGGGCCAACGTCCTGACTTTC	CASSTGSGANVLTF
TRBV30	NA	TRBD1	TRBJ1-6	TGTGCCTGGAATCAGGGGGCCAATTCACCCCTCCACTTT	CAWNQGANSPLHF
TRBV11-2	NA	NA	TRBJ2-7	TGTGCCAGCAGTACAAGGGAAAAGGGTGCATCCTACGAGCAGTACTTC	CASSTREKGASYEQYF
TRBV29-1	NA	NA	TRBJ1-5	TGCAGCGTTGGGGGGAGCAATCAGCCCCAGCATTTT	CSVGGSNQPQHF
TRBV2	once	NA	TRBJ1-4	TGTGCCAGCATCCGAGGCAGGGTTGGGCCTAATGAAAAACTGTTTTTT	CASIRGRVGPNEKLFF
TRBV24-1	once	TRBD2	TRBJ2-3	TGTGCCACCAGTGATCGGGGGATGGGGAGGGTCGATACGCAGTATTTT	CATSDRGMGRVDTQYF
TRBV7-3	NA	TRBD2	TRBJ2-1	TGTGCCAGCAGCGCAACGGCGGGAGGGCAGTTCTTC	CASSATAGGQFF
TRBV2	NA	TRBD1	TRBJ1-4	TGTGCCAGCAGTCTAACCGGGACAGTAAATGAAAAACTGTTTTTT	CASSLTGTVNEKLFF
TRBV18	NA	NA	TRBJ1-2	TGTGCCAGCTCACCACTAACAGGCGATGCCTATGGCTACACCTTC	CASSPLTGDAYGYTF
TRBV25-1	NA	NA	TRBJ1-1	TGTGCCAGCAGTCGGGGGGCGGACACTGAAGCTTTCTTT	CASSRGADTEAFF
TRBV6-6	NA	TRBD1	TRBJ1-5	TGTGCCAGCAACCCTACAACAGGGGATCAGCCCCAGCATTTT	CASNPTTGDQPQHF
TRBV30	NA	TRBD1	TRBJ2-7	TGTGCCTGGAGTGTAGGACAGGGGGGCTACGAGCAGTACTTC	CAWSVGQGGYEQYF
TRBV18	NA	NA	TRBJ1-1	TGTGCCAGCTCTACAAGGAGTCCTGAAGCTTTCTTT	CASSTRSPEAFF
TRBV24-1	NA	NA	TRBJ2-5	TGTGCCACCAAAGGTGCGGCGACCCAGTACTTC	CATKGAATQYF
TRBV11-2	NA	NA	TRBJ2-7	TGTGCCAGCAGCCCCCCCGACTACGAGCAGTACTTC	CASSPPDYEQYF
TRBV5-6	NA	NA	TRBJ2-5	TGTGCCAGCAGCCTTCGTGGCAGGGGAAAATCCGGGACCCAGTACTTC	CASSLRGRGKSGTQYF
TRBV12-3/TRBV12-4	NA	NA	TRBJ1-2	TGTGCCAGCAGTTTTGGCAGCTCCTATGGCTACACCTTC	CASSFGSSYGYTF
TRBV9	NA	TRBD2	TRBJ2-1	TGTGCCAGCAGCGTAGGGACTAGCGGGGTGTACAATGAGCAGTTCTTC	CASSVGTSGVYNEQFF
TRBV12-3/TRBV12-4	NA	TRBD2	TRBJ2-3	TGTGCCAGCAGTTTCCCGGGGGGGGCGGGTTCCTATTTT	CASSFPGGAGSYF
TRBV6-2/TRBV6-3	NA	NA	TRBJ1-2	TGTGCCAGCAGTTCTCTCGACTATGGCTACACCTTC	CASSSLDYGYTF
TRBV18	once	TRBD1	TRBJ2-7	TGTGCCAGCTCACCCCGGGCAGGGGGCTCCTACGAGCAGTACTTC	CASSPRAGGSYEQYF
TRBV6-5	NA	NA	TRBJ2-4	TGTGCCAGCAGTCCAATCCTAGCCAAAAACATTCAGTACTTC	CASSPILAKNIQYF
TRBV3-1/TRBV3-2	NA	TRBD1	TRBJ1-2	TGTGCCAGCAGCCAAGGCAGCTCAGGGGGCGCAGGAAATGGCTACACCTTC	CASSQGSSGGAGNGYTF